These 13 T cell receptor beta chains were sequenced from one sample in a study of graft-versus-host responses after intestinal transplantation. The protocol was immunoSEQ multiplex PCR, while the TCRdb copy is restricted to in-frame clones and leaves out a portion. The repertoire holds approximately 89,000 clones, with over 80% as singletons. The antigens for these receptors are not known. The sample was unstimulated CD8+ T cells sorted from spleen or lymph node cells, taken before transplant. The receptor source for this set is a human donor who was the organ donor for an intestinal transplant.

The chain recombines TRBV10-3 with TRBJ1-2, with D possibly being TRBD1 (6 bases). Germline V gives CDR1 ENHRY, CDR2 SYGVKD. With 4 bases removed from V and 4 bases from J, the gap between germline ends came to 13 bases. This CDR3 is built from 14 residues. The CDR3 region is CAISVWGRGYGYTF. CDR3 sequence (DNA): TGTGCCATCAGTGTGTGGGGCAGGGGCTATGGCTACACCTTC.

This sequence joins TRBV7-2 and TRBJ1-1; maybe TRBD1 (5 bases). The germline V gene has CDR1 SGHTA and CDR2 FQGNSA. This CDR3 contains 13 residues. V lost 6 bases and J 2 bases, leaving 10 bases between the germline ends. The chain's CDR3 is CASRKTGNTEAFF. CDR3 sequence (DNA): TGTGCCAGCAGGAAAACAGGAAACACTGAAGCTTTCTTT. Filled out from reference TRBV7-2 and TRBJ1-1, the complete variable domain reads GAGVSQSPSNKVTEKGKDVELRCDPISGHTALYWYRQSLGQGLEFLIYFQGNSAPDKSGLPSDRFSAERTGGSVSTLTIQRTQQEDSAVYLCASRKTGNTEAFFGQGTRLTVV.

The rearrangement links TRBV5-1 to TRBJ1-2; D is ambiguous. This CDR3 region has 13 residues. V lost 0 bases, J lost 7 bases, and 10 bases lay in between. Germline V gives CDR1 SGHRS, CDR2 YFSETQ. CDR3 region: CASSLEGRGGYTF. DNA of the CDR3: TGCGCCAGCAGCTTGGAGGGTCGGGGTGGCTACACCTTC.

This chain links TRBV19 with TRBJ2-7; D may be TRBD1 (5 bases). The V gene's germline CDR1 is LNHDA and CDR2 SQIVND (reference sequence). V lost 3 bases, J lost 1 base, and 16 bases lay in between. The CDR3 totals 16 residues. CDR3 DNA sequence: TGTGCCAGTAGTATGGGGCCAACTGCTGGTTCCTACGAGCAGTACTTC. It specifies CASSMGPTAGSYEQYF.

The chain recombines TRBV7-9 with TRBJ2-7; tentatively, D is TRBD1 (6 bases). The CDR3 is made up of 14 amino acids. From germline, CDR1 is SEHNR and CDR2 FQNEAQ (reference sequence). The V end lost 2 bases, the J end lost 2 bases, and 10 bases lay between the germline ends. DNA of the CDR3: TGTGCCAGCAGCTTACGTCAGGGGCCCTACGAGCAGTACTTC. Translating it yields CASSLRQGPYEQYF. The full variable domain, with the rest looked up from reference TRBV7-9 and TRBJ2-7, is DTGVSQNPRHKITKRGQNVTFRCDPISEHNRLYWYRQTLGQGPEFLTYFQNEAQLEKSRLLSDRFSAERPKGSFSTLEIQRTEQGDSAMYLCASSLRQGPYEQYFGPGTRLTVT.

There are a few counts of this clone. The chain uses TRBV30 and TRBJ1-3; D not resolved. The CDR3 has 12 amino acids. V dropped 2 bases and J dropped 4 bases, with 6 bases sitting between them. The germline CDR1 and CDR2 sequences are GTSNPN and SVGIG (reference sequence). In DNA, the CDR3 is TGTGCCTGGAGTCCCCTGGGAAACACCATATATTTT. It yields the protein CAWSPLGNTIYF.

The chain combines TRBV5-6 with TRBJ2-5, with 10 bases lining up with TRBD1. Germline trimming cut 3 bases from V and 4 bases from J; bases unmatched to any gene: 15. Germline V CDR1 and CDR2: SGHDT, YYEEEE. This CDR3 is 18 amino acids long. Here the CDR3 reads CASSWRQGACGVPETQYF. As DNA, the CDR3 is TGTGCCAGCAGCTGGAGACAGGGGGCGTGTGGGGTTCCAGAGACCCAGTACTTC.

V is TRBV6-5 and J is TRBJ1-2, with D unclear. Germline V gene sequence: CDR1 MNHEY, CDR2 SVGAGI. V was clipped by 4 bases and J by 3 bases, with 9 bases between them. This CDR3 is built from 13 residues. The CDR3 nucleotides are TGTGCCAGCAGTTGGGGAGCCTACTATGGCTACACCTTC. This gives the protein CASSWGAYYGYTF.

The genes are TRBV28 and TRBJ2-3; no firm D call. V was shortened by 5 bases and J by 6 bases, with 6 bases between the two germline ends. There are 11 residues in the CDR3. Germline assignment: CDR1 MDHEN and CDR2 SYDVKM. CDR3 in DNA: TGTGCCAGCAGTCTGAGCGATACGCAGTATTTT. This translates into CASSLSDTQYF.

The rearrangement joins TRBV7-9 to TRBJ2-2; 10 bases match TRBD1. CDR3 length: 17 amino acids. Germline V gene data show CDR1 as SEHNR and CDR2 as FQNEAQ (reference sequence). V shed 5 bases, J shed 7 bases, and the junction held 13 bases outside the gene matches. CDR3 residues: CASSVPGQGISGGELFF. The DNA of the CDR3 is TGTGCCAGCAGCGTACCGGGACAGGGGATTTCCGGCGGGGAGCTGTTTTTT.

V is TRBV7-3 and J is TRBJ2-1, with D possibly TRBD2 on 6 matching bases. This CDR3 is built from 14 residues. The V gene's germline CDR1 is SGHTA and CDR2 FQGTGA. Deletions cut 0 bases from V and 5 bases from J, with 8 bases between. CDR3 sequence: CASSLTGGDNEQFF. The DNA for the CDR3 is TGTGCCAGCAGCTTAACGGGGGGAGACAATGAGCAGTTCTTC.

The chain is built from TRBV7-2 and TRBJ2-7; 9 positions match TRBD2. V was pared by 5 bases and J by 3 bases, with 8 bases of the junction left unmatched. This CDR3 comprises 15 residues. Germline CDR1 and CDR2: SGHTA and FQGNSA. CDR3 sequence: CASSRHSGSVYEQYF. In nucleotides, the CDR3 is TGTGCCAGCAGCCGCCATAGCGGGAGTGTCTACGAGCAGTACTTC.

The chain recombines TRBV7-2 with TRBJ2-1; D is uncertain. The ends were cut back, 2 bases at V and 0 bases at J, with 8 bases in the middle. CDR1 is SGHTA, CDR2 FQGNSA, per germline. The CDR3 runs to 15 residues. This CDR3 reads CASSLMWSSYNEQFF. The CDR3 DNA sequence: TGTGCCAGCAGCTTAATGTGGAGCTCCTACAATGAGCAGTTCTTC.